This T cell receptor beta chain appears in the sequencing data of a study of T cell responses to AZD1222 COVID-19 vaccine. Looked up from germline, CDR1 is SGHNT and CDR2 is YYREEE (reference sequence). CDR3 length: 15 amino acids. V lost 4 bases, J lost 0 bases, and 6 bases stayed unmatched. About this clone: Its target is unknown.

TCRdb's copy holds only in-frame clones and misses some; the assay was immunoSEQ multiplex PCR. Among more than 90,000 clones listed, about 88% were seen once. Study results and caveats: Only a handful of individuals given AZD1222 were seropositive at baseline. Clonal diversity may have been underestimated, and the donors were mostly white British, with more females than males. Two AZD1222 doses significantly raised spike-specific TCR breadth and depth over controls.

The source is an adult who received the AZD1222 COVID-19 vaccine. The material was peripheral blood, obtained 28 days after the second AZD1222 dose. The chain couples TRBV5-4 to TRBJ2-5; TRBD2 agrees at 7 bases. CDR3 loop: CASSPGTKYQETQYF. The CDR3 coding sequence is TGTGCCAGCAGCCCCGGGACTAAATACCAAGAGACCCAGTACTTC. Variable domain in full (rest from reference TRBV5-4 and TRBJ2-5): ETGVTQSPTHLIKTRGQQVTLRCSSQSGHNTVSWYQQALGQGPQFIFQYYREEENGRGNFPPRFSGLQFPNYSSELNVNALELDDSALYLCASSPGTKYQETQYFGPGTRLLVL.